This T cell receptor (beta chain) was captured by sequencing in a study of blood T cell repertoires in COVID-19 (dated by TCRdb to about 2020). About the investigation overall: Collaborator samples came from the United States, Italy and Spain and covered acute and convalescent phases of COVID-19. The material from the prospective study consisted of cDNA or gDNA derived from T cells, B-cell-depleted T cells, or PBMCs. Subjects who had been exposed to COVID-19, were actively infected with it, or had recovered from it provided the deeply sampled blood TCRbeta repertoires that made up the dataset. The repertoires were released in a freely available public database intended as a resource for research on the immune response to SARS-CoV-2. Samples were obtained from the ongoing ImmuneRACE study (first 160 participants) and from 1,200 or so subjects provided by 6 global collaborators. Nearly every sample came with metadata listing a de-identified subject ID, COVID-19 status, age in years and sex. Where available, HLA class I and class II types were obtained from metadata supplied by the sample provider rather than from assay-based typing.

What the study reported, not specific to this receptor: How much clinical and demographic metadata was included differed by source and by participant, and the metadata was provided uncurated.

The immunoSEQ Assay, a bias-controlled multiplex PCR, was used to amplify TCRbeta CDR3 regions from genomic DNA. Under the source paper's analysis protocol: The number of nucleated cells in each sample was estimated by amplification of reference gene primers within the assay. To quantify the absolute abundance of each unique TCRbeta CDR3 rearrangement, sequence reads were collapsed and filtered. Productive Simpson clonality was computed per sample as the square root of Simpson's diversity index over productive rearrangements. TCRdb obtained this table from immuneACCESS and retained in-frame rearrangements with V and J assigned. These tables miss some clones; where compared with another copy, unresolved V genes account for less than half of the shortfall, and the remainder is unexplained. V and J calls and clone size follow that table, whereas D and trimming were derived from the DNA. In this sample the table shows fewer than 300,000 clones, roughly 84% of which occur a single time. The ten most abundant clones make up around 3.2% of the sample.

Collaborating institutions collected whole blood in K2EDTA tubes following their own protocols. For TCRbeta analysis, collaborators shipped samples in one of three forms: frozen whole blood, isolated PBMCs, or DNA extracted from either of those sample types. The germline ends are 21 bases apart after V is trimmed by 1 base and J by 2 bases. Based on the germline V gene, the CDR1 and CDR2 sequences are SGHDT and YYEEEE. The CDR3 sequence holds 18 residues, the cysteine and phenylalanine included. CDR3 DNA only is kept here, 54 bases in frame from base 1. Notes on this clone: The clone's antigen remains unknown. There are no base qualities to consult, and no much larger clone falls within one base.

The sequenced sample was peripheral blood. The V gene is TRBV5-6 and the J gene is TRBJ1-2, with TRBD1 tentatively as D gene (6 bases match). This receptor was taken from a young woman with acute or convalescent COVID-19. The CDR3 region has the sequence CASSLNLIGRGSNYGYTF. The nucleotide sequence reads TGTGCCAGCAGCTTGAATCTGATCGGCAGGGGTTCAAACTATGGCTACACCTTC.